Given below is one T cell receptor beta chain in context. Its antigen is currently unknown. This entry is derived from a study of glioma-infiltrating T cells after dendritic cell vaccination. Study in general: At biweekly intervals, patients got three intradermal dendritic cell vaccine injections.

Study conclusions and caveats: Estimated pretreatment TIL content predicted outcome after dendritic cell vaccination.

Specified time point: after dendritic cell vaccination, including at tumor progression/relapse. Only patients with spare fresh-frozen tumor and over two years of follow-up were included. Trimming removed 6 bases from V and 7 bases from J; junction bases left unmatched: 1. CDR1 LNHDA and CDR2 SQIVND come from the germline V gene (reference sequence). CDR3 size: 14 residues. Up to about 2 ug genomic DNA was used for TCRB CDR3 amplification. Sequenced by immunoSEQ multiplex PCR; TCRdb stores in-frame clones only, minus some. The sample comprises tens of thousands of clones, around 83% of which are singletons, and 5.5% to 8% rests with the top ten.

The rearrangement uses TRBV19 and TRBJ1-6; 12 nucleotides agree with TRBD1. The clonotype was recovered from a human donor with glioblastoma. The material sequenced was blood, taken after dendritic cell vaccination. CDR3 residues: CASRGTGGNSPLHF. The CDR3 DNA reads TGTGCCAGTAGGGGGACAGGGGGCAATTCACCCCTCCACTTT. Variable domain in full (rest from reference TRBV19 and TRBJ1-6): DGGITQSPKYLFRKEGQNVTLSCEQNLNHDAMYWYRQDPGQGLRLIYYSQIVNDFQKGDIAEGYSVSREKKESFPLTVTSAQKNPTAFYLCASRGTGGNSPLHFGNGTRLTVT.